This T cell receptor beta chain was retrieved from a study of spatial heterogeneity in lung cancer. For the study at large: Any follow-up PBMC samples that were available went on to be sequenced, and the median time to follow-up was roughly 2 years after resection. Raw reads showed each unique TCR and UMI combination turning up more than ten times on average. General study results and limits: Relative to follow-up, resection was when ubiquitous expanded tumor TCRs appeared more in blood.

With respect to this clonotype: No antigen is known for it.

MiXCR, applied by TCRdb to the 5' RACE reads, yields one record per CDR3 protein. The sample contains about 120,000 distinct CDR3 sequences, 9.5% to 15% of which appear only once. V was pared by 4 bases and J by 8 bases, with 10 bases of the junction left unmatched. CDR1 and CDR2 from the germline V gene are SGHTA and FQGNSA. The CDR3 is 14 amino acids. Time point specified: blood at routine non-recurrence follow-up after resection. Whole RNA, which was extracted from tumor, nontumor lung tissue or frozen PBMC, was sequenced without any cell sorting. The sequencing here drew on PBMCs, taken at follow-up. The source is a male donor with early-stage non-small cell lung cancer. The rearrangement joins TRBV7-2 to TRBJ1-2; 7 nucleotides line up with TRBD1. The CDR3 region has the DNA TGTGCCAGCAGCTCCTCCTCAGGGGGACTCGGCTACACCTTC. Encoded protein: CASSSSSGGLGYTF.